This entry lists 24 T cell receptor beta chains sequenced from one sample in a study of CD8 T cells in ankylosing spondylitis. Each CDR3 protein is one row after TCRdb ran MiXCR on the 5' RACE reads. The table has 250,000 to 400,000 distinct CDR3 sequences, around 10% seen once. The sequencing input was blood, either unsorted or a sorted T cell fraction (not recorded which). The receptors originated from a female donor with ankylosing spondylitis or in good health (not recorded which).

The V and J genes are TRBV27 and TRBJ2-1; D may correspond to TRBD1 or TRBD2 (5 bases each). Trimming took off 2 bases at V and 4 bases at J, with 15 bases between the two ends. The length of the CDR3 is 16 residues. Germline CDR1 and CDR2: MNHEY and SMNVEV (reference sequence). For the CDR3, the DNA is TGTGCCAGCAGTTTAGGGACCGCCGGAAATTACAATGAGCAGTTCTTC. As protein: CASSLGTAGNYNEQFF.

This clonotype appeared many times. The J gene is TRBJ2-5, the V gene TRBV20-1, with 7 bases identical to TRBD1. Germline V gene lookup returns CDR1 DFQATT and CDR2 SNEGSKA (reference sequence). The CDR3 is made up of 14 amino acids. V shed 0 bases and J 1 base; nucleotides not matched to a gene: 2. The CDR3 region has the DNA TGCAGTGCTAGAGATAGGGACAGCCAAGAGACCCAGTACTTC. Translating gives CSARDRDSQETQYF.

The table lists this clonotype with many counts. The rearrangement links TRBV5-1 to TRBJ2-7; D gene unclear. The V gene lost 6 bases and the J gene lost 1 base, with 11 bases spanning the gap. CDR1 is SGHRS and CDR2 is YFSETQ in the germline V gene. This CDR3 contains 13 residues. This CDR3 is CASNGSSSYEQYF. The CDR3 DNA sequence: TGCGCCAGCAACGGGTCCTCATCCTACGAGCAGTACTTC.

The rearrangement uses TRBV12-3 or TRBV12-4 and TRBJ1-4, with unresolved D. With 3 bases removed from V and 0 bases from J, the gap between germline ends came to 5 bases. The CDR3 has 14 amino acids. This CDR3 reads CASSFAATNEKLFF. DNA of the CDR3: TGTGCCAGCAGTTTTGCAGCAACTAATGAAAAACTGTTTTTT.

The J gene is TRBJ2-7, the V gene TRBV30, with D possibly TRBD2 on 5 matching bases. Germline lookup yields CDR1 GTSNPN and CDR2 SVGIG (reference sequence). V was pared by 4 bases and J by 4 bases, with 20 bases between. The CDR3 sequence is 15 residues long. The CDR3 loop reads CAWKGGSNLWYEQYF. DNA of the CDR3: TGTGCCTGGAAAGGCGGGTCTAACCTTTGGTACGAGCAGTACTTC.

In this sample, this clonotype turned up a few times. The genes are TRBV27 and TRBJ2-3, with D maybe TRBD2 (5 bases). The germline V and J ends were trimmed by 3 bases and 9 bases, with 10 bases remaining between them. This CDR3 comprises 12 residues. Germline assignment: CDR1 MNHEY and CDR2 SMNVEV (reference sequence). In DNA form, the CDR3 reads TGTGCCAGCAGTTTGGAAGGACTCACGCAGTATTTT. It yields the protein CASSLEGLTQYF.

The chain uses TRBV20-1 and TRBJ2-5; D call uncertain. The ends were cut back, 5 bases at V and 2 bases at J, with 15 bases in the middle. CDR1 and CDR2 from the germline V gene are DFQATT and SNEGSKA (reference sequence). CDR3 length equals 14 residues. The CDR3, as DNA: TGCAGTGCTCCGACATTAGGGTATCAAGAGACCCAGTACTTC. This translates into CSAPTLGYQETQYF.

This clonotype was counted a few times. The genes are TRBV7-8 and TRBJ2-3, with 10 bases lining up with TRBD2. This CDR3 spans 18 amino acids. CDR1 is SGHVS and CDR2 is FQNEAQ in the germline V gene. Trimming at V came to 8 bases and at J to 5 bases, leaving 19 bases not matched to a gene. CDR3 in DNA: TGTGCCAGCTCCCAAGCGGGATTCGAGCGGGGGGGCCTAGATACGCAGTATTTT. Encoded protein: CASSQAGFERGGLDTQYF.

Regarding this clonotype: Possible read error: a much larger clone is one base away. The CDR3 region has the DNA TGTCCCAGCAGTGGAATCGCCGGGGAGCTGTTTTTT. Protein: CPSSGIAGELFF. V usage is TRBV2 and J usage is TRBJ2-2; D is unclear. The CDR3 totals 12 residues. CDR1 is SNHLY, CDR2 FYNNEI, per germline.

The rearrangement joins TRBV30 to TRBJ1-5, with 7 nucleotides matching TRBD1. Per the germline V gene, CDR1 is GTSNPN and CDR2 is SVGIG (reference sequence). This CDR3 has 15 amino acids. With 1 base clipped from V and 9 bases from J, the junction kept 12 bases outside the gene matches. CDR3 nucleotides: TGTGCCTGGAGTGCCCAATATACAGGGGTAAGGCCCCAGCATTTT. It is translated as CAWSAQYTGVRPQHF.

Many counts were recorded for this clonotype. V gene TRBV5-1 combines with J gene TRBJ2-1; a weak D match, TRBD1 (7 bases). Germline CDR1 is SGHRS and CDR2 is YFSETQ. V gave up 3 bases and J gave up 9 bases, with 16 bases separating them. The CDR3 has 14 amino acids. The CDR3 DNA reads TGCGCCAGCAGCTCGGAGGGACAGTTGAGTGAGCAGTTCTTC. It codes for CASSSEGQLSEQFF. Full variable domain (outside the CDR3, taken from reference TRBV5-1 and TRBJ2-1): KAGVTQTPRYLIKTRGQQVTLSCSPISGHRSVSWYQQTPGQGLQFLFEYFSETQRNKGNFPGRFSGRQFSNSRSEMNVSTLELGDSALYLCASSSEGQLSEQFFGPGTRLTVL.

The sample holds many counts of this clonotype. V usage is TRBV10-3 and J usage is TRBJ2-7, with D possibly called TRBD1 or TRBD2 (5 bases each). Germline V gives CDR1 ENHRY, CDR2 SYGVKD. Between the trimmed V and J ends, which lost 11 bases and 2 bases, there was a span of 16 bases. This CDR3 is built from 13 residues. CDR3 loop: CAVGTLGTYEQYF. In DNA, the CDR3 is TGTGCCGTAGGGACGCTTGGAACCTACGAGCAGTACTTC.

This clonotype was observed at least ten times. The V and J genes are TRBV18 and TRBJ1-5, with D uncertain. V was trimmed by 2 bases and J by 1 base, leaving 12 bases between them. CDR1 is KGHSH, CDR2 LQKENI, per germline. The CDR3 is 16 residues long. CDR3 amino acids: CASSPGRKESNQPQHF. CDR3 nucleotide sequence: TGTGCCAGCTCACCAGGCCGAAAAGAAAGCAATCAGCCCCAGCATTTT.

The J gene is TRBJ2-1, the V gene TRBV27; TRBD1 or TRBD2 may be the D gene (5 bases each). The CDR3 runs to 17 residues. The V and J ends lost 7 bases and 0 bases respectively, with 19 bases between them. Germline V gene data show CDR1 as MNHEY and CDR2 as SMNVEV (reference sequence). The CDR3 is CASNLRGRLSSYNEQFF. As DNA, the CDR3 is TGTGCCAGCAATCTTAGGGGACGGCTGAGCTCCTACAATGAGCAGTTCTTC.

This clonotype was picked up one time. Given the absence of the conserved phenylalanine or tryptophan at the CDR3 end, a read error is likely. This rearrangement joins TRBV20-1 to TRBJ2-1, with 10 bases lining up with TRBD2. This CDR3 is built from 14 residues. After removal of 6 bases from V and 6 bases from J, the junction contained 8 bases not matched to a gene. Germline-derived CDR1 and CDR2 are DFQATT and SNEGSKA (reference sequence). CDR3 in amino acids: CSATRTSGRNEQFH. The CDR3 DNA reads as TGCAGTGCCACGAGGACTAGCGGCCGCAATGAGCAGTTCCAC.

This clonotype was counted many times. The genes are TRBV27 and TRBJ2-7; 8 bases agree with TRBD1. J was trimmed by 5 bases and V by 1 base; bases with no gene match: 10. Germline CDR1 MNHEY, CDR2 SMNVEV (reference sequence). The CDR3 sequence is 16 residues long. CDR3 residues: CASSLYSTGQAHEQYF. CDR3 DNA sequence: TGTGCCAGCAGTTTATATTCCACGGGACAGGCCCACGAGCAGTACTTC.

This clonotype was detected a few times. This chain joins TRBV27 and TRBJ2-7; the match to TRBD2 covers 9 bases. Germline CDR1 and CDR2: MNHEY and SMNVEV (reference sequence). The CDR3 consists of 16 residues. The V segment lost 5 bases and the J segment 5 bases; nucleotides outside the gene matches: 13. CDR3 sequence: CASSTLAGRSLDEQYF. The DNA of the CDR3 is TGTGCCAGCAGTACCCTAGCGGGACGATCCTTGGACGAGCAGTACTTC.

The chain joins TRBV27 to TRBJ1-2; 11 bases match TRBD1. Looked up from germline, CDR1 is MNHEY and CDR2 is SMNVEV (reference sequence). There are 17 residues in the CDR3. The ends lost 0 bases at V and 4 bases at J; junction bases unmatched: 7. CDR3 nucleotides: TGTGCCAGCAGTTTATCGGTTGGACAGGGGGCACGCTATGGCTACACCTTC. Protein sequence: CASSLSVGQGARYGYTF.

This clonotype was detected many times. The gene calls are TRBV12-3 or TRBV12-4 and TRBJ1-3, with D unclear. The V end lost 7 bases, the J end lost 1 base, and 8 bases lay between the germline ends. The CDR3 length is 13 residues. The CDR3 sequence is CASKQDSGNTIYF. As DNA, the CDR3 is TGTGCCAGCAAGCAGGATTCTGGAAACACCATATATTTT.

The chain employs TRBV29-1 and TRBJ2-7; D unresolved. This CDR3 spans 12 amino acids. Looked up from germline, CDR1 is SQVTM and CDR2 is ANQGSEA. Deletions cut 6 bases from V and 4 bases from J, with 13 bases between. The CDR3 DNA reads TGCAGCGTGGCCCCGACCGAGTACGAGCAGTACTTC. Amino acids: CSVAPTEYEQYF.

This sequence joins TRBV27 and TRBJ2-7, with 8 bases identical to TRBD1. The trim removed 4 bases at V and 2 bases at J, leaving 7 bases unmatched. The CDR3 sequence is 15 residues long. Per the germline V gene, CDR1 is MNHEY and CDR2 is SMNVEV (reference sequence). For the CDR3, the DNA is TGTGCCAGCAGTTACCCGGACAGGGTAACCTACGAGCAGTACTTC. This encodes CASSYPDRVTYEQYF.

The CDR3 bases are TGTGCCAGCAGTGAACCGTTCGCAGGGGGCTTCCAAGAGACCCAGTACTTC. Its protein product is CASSEPFAGGFQETQYF. V and J are TRBV25-1 and TRBJ2-5; 8 bases align to TRBD1. Germline V gene sequence: CDR1 MGHDK, CDR2 SYGVNS. J lost 1 base, V lost 2 bases, and 9 bases had no gene match. The CDR3 loop spans 17 amino acids.

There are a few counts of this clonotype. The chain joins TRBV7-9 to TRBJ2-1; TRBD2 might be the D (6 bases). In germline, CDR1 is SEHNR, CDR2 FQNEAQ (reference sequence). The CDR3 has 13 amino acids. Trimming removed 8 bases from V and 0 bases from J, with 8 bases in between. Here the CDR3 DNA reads TGTGCCAGCTTAGCGGACTCCTACAATGAGCAGTTCTTC. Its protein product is CASLADSYNEQFF.

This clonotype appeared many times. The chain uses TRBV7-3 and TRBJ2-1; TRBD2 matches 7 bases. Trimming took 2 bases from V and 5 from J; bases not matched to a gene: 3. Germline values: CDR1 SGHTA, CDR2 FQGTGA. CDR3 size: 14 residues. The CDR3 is CASSLASGNNEQFF. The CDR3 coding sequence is TGTGCCAGCAGCTTAGCTAGCGGCAACAATGAGCAGTTCTTC.